The 13 T cell receptor beta chains below all came from one sample that was sequenced in a study of blood T cells in healthy people across ages. With a J-beta primer mix and a sample-barcoded 5' primer, a second PCR ran roughly 6 to 11 cycles. Via MiXCR, TCRdb re-called the 5' RACE reads, giving one row per CDR3 protein. This repertoire shows over 1,200,000 distinct CDR3 sequences, 55% to 75% found once; its top ten account for roughly 6.3%. What was sequenced was blood. These receptor sequences come from a man younger than 30 in good health.

The chain has TRBV6-1 and TRBJ2-7, with D perhaps TRBD2 (5 bases). The CDR3 length is 13 residues. V shed 4 bases and J shed 3 bases, with 10 bases lying between them. Looked up from germline, CDR1 is MNHNS and CDR2 is SASEGT. DNA for the CDR3: TGTGCCAGCAGTGTGGAGGTTGGCTACGAGCAGTACTTC. Protein product: CASSVEVGYEQYF.

This clonotype occurred once. The J gene is TRBJ1-1, the V gene TRBV7-2; TRBD1 is a possible D gene (6 bases). Germline values: CDR1 SGHTA, CDR2 FQGNSA. The CDR3 contains 15 residues. The ends were cut back, 6 bases at V and 6 bases at J, with 20 bases in the middle. CDR3 coding DNA: TGTGCCAGCAGTCCTGGAACAGGGCCCCTGCCTGAAGCTTTCTTT. The encoded protein is CASSPGTGPLPEAFF.

The chain combines TRBV25-1 with TRBJ2-1; 8 bases align to TRBD2. Germline V gene sequence: CDR1 MGHDK, CDR2 SYGVNS. The CDR3 consists of 13 residues. V lost 7 bases and J lost 5; bases outside the gene matches: 4. This CDR3 is CASIAGINNEQFF. In nucleotides, the CDR3 is TGTGCCAGCATAGCGGGAATAAACAATGAGCAGTTCTTC.

This clonotype was seen only a few times. The V gene is TRBV6-6, the J gene TRBJ2-1; D is uncertain. The CDR3 has 10 residues. CDR1 is MNHNY and CDR2 is SVGAGI in the germline V gene (reference sequence). V was trimmed by 10 bases and J by 9 bases, leaving 10 bases between them. DNA for the CDR3: TGTGCCACCTATAGCTTTGAGCAGTTCTTC. Translating it yields CATYSFEQFF.

V and J are TRBV5-4 and TRBJ2-7; D not certain. This CDR3 has 13 amino acids. Germline V gene sequence: CDR1 SGHNT, CDR2 YYREEE (reference sequence). V lost 2 bases, J lost 10 bases, and 16 bases lay in between. CDR3: CASSFTGSNNQYF. DNA of the CDR3: TGTGCCAGCAGCTTCACGGGCTCCAACAACCAGTACTTC.

This clonotype was observed a single time. V is TRBV11-2 and J is TRBJ2-5; 8 bases line up with TRBD2. This CDR3 contains 14 residues. J lost 3 bases, V lost 5 bases, and 5 bases had no gene match. Per the germline V gene, CDR1 is SGHAT and CDR2 is FQNNGV. CDR3: CASSRAGVKETQYF. In nucleotides, the CDR3 is TGTGCCAGCAGCCGAGCGGGGGTAAAAGAGACCCAGTACTTC.

This clonotype was observed a few times. J is TRBJ1-2 and V is TRBV6-5, with D possibly matching TRBD1 (5 bases). The CDR3 runs 16 residues. Germline V lookup: CDR1 MNHEY, CDR2 SVGAGI. The V and J ends lost 0 bases and 9 bases respectively, with 20 bases between them. The CDR3 DNA reads TGTGCCAGCAGTTACTCCCCTCCGGGGCTAGTTTGGAGCTACACCTTC. Translation: CASSYSPPGLVWSYTF.

This chain joins TRBV20-1 and TRBJ2-7; 9 bases line up with TRBD2. Looked up from germline, CDR1 is DFQATT and CDR2 is SNEGSKA (reference sequence). V lost 0 bases and J lost 3; bases outside the gene matches: 12. The CDR3 length is 17 residues. The CDR3 is CSARDIRLAGGNYEQYF. For the CDR3, the DNA is TGCAGTGCTAGAGATATAAGGCTGGCGGGGGGGAACTACGAGCAGTACTTC.

This clonotype appeared a few times. J is TRBJ1-2 and V is TRBV7-2, with TRBD1 as a possible D gene (5 bases). There are 18 residues in the CDR3. The V gene's germline CDR1 is SGHTA and CDR2 FQGNSA. V gave up 1 base and J gave up 2 bases, with 20 bases separating them. The CDR3 DNA reads TGTGCCAGCAGCTTAGGCCTAGGCGCCCCCCCAGGGAACTATGGCTACACCTTC. It yields the protein CASSLGLGAPPGNYGYTF.

The chain recombines TRBV7-8 with TRBJ1-2; D remains unclear. The CDR3 sequence is 13 residues long. CDR1 and CDR2 from the germline V gene are SGHVS and FQNEAQ. V lost 1 base and J 4 bases, leaving 7 bases between the germline ends. The CDR3 sequence is CASSLEAAYGYTF. DNA of the CDR3: TGTGCCAGCAGCTTAGAGGCTGCCTATGGCTACACCTTC. Drawing the rest from reference TRBV7-8 and TRBJ1-2, the complete variable domain is GAGVSQSPRYKVAKRGQDVALRCDPISGHVSLFWYQQALGQGPEFLTYFQNEAQLDKSGLPSDRFFAERPEGSVSTLKIQRTQQEDSAVYLCASSLEAAYGYTFGSGTRLTVV.

The chain employs TRBV5-1 and TRBJ2-3; D remains ambiguous. Germline V gives CDR1 SGHRS, CDR2 YFSETQ. The CDR3 totals 16 residues. Trimming took 0 bases from V and 0 from J, leaving 11 bases between them. The CDR3 region has the DNA TGCGCCAGCAGCTTGGATGGTAGCCCTAGCACAGATACGCAGTATTTT. Its translation: CASSLDGSPSTDTQYF.

V and J are TRBV12-3 or TRBV12-4 and TRBJ2-1, with 7 positions matching TRBD2. Trimming removed 7 bases from V and 2 bases from J; junction bases left unmatched: 14. The CDR3 spans 17 residues. CDR3 in amino acids: CASTPGWGRATYNEQFF. In DNA, the CDR3 is TGTGCCAGCACCCCAGGGTGGGGGAGGGCGACCTACAATGAGCAGTTCTTC.

In its sample, this clonotype was seen a few times. The chain is built from TRBV9 and TRBJ2-3; 9 bases match TRBD2. In germline, CDR1 is SGDLS, CDR2 YYNGEE. The trim removed 1 base at V and 4 bases at J, leaving 4 bases unmatched. The CDR3 extends over 15 amino acids. The CDR3 loop is CASSVQAGGSDTQYF. As DNA, the CDR3 is TGTGCCAGCAGCGTACAGGCGGGAGGGTCAGATACGCAGTATTTT.